A selection of T cell receptor beta chains follows, all from one sample in a study of shared clonotypes between healthy human individuals. Only in-frame clones appear in the TCRdb table, and some are missing; sequencing was by immunoSEQ multiplex PCR. The sample records around 440,000 clones, approximately 71% being singletons. The specimen was PBMCs. The receptors originated from a woman aged 40 to 49 in good health. Some clones in this sample may be carry-over from other donors' samples. Both conserved end residues are part of each CDR3. A D gene is named only where the DNA matches it firmly. Clone size appears in some rows only: once, few, many, or a class for an expanded clone.

abundance | j_gene | v_gene | d_gene | CDR3nt | CDR3aa
NA | TRBJ2-5 | TRBV5-1 | NA | TGCGCCAGCAGCTTGATGGGAGGCGGAGAGACCCAGTACTTC | CASSLMGGGETQYF
NA | TRBJ2-7 | TRBV6-1 | NA | TGTGCCAGCAGTGAAGTTCTCACAGGGTACGAGCAGTACTTC | CASSEVLTGYEQYF
once | TRBJ2-3 | TRBV11-2 | NA | TGTGCCAGCACCAAAAGGGGATCGGGGGTAACAGATACGCAGTATTTT | CASTKRGSGVTDTQYF
NA | TRBJ2-7 | TRBV5-1 | NA | TGCGCCAGCAGCGTCGGTCAAGACTACGAGCAGTACTTC | CASSVGQDYEQYF
NA | TRBJ2-7 | TRBV15 | NA | TGTGCCACCAGCAGAGATTGGGCAGATTCCTACGAGCAGTACTTC | CATSRDWADSYEQYF
once | TRBJ1-2 | TRBV19 | TRBD1 | TGTGCCAGTAGTCGGGACAGCCGAGGCTACACCTTC | CASSRDSRGYTF
few | TRBJ2-2 | TRBV5-1 | TRBD2 | TGCGCCAGCAGCTTGGAGGGCGGGAGGGCCTCCGGGGAGCTGTTTTTT | CASSLEGGRASGELFF
once | TRBJ1-1 | TRBV7-2 | NA | TGTGCCAGCAGCTTAGTGCTTCGCGGCACTGAAGCTTTCTTT | CASSLVLRGTEAFF
once | TRBJ2-3 | TRBV2 | NA | TGTGCCAGCAGTGTTGAGGGAGGCGGGACAGATACGCAGTATTTT | CASSVEGGGTDTQYF
NA | TRBJ2-2 | TRBV7-2 | TRBD1 | TGTGCCAGCAGCTTAGCGACAGGGAGAGTCGGGGAGCTGTTTTTT | CASSLATGRVGELFF
NA | TRBJ1-3 | TRBV5-1 | NA | TGCGCCAGCAGCCCTAGTGAGGGTCGGAACACCATATATTTT | CASSPSEGRNTIYF
NA | TRBJ2-5 | TRBV6-1 | NA | TGTGCCAGCAGGGGGCCAGGGGAAGAGACCCAGTACTTC | CASRGPGEETQYF
NA | TRBJ2-2 | TRBV15 | NA | TGTGCCACCAGCAGAGATCGGGGGCGCAACACCGGGGAGCTGTTTTTT | CATSRDRGRNTGELFF
NA | TRBJ1-5 | TRBV30 | NA | TGTGCCTGGAGTCCCAGGGACCTCAATCAGCCCCAGCATTTT | CAWSPRDLNQPQHF
NA | TRBJ2-5 | TRBV6-5 | NA | TGTGCCAGCAGTTACTCGACGCGGCGGGGGACCCAGTACTTC | CASSYSTRRGTQYF
NA | TRBJ2-7 | TRBV28 | NA | TGTGCCAGCATCCCACCGGGCCATATTCCTCCAGCTTCCCATTTCTACGAGCAGTACTTC | CASIPPGHIPPASHFYEQYF
NA | TRBJ1-5 | TRBV7-9 | NA | TGTGCCAGCAGCTCAGAAGGGAATCAGCCCCAGCATTTT | CASSSEGNQPQHF
NA | TRBJ1-5 | TRBV2 | TRBD1 | TGTGCCAGCAGTGCGGACAGGTCCCTTTATCAGCCCCAGCATTTT | CASSADRSLYQPQHF
many | TRBJ2-1 | TRBV11-2 | NA | TGTGCCAGCAGCTTAGGAGGTCGGGGCAAACTCTACAATGAGCAGTTCTTC | CASSLGGRGKLYNEQFF
NA | TRBJ2-2 | TRBV7-2 | NA | TGTGCCAGCAGCTTAGGGCACTTCGGGGAGCTGTTTTTT | CASSLGHFGELFF
NA | TRBJ1-5 | TRBV18 | NA | TGTGCCAGCTCCCGACAGCCACTTTATCAGCCCCAGCATTTT | CASSRQPLYQPQHF
NA | TRBJ2-7 | TRBV5-1 | NA | TGCGCCAGCAGCCGTGACACATCCGAGCAGTACTTC | CASSRDTSEQYF
once | TRBJ2-5 | TRBV18 | TRBD2 | TGTGCCAGCTCACCACCGGGCGGGAGGGCCCGCGAGACCCAGTACTTC | CASSPPGGRARETQYF
NA | TRBJ2-5 | TRBV28 | NA | TGTGCCAGCAGTTTTCCCGGGAGTCGTGGGGAGACCCAGTACTTC | CASSFPGSRGETQYF
NA | TRBJ2-7 | TRBV28 | NA | TGTGCCAGCAGTTTTGCCCCCAACACCCCCTCCTACGAGCAGTACTTC | CASSFAPNTPSYEQYF
NA | TRBJ2-7 | TRBV2 | NA | TGTGCCAGCAGTGTCTCCACCGGGGCAATCTACGAGCAGTACTTC | CASSVSTGAIYEQYF
few | TRBJ1-5 | TRBV28 | TRBD1 | TGTGCCAGCAGTTTTTCGGACAGGGACCGTCAGCCCCAGCATTTT | CASSFSDRDRQPQHF